Listed below are T cell receptor beta chains from one sample, sequenced in a study of shared clonotypes between healthy human individuals. Profiling relied on immunoSEQ multiplex PCR, and the TCRdb table lists in-frame clones only, not all of them. The repertoire includes over 1.5 million clones, 95% to 99% of them detected once, and less than 0.55% sits in the top ten. The sequencing input was naive CD4+ T cells sorted from blood. The receptors originated from a man aged 25-45 years in good health. Both conserved end residues are part of each CDR3. D genes are given only for firm matches. The size field is filled for only some rows; it gives once, few, many or a size class.

>NA|NA|TRBJ1-4|TRBV28
CASSRGPEKLFF
TGTGCCAGCAGTAGGGGTCCCGAAAAACTGTTTTTT
>TRBD1|NA|TRBJ2-3|TRBV18
CASSDRERTDTQYF
TGTGCCAGCTCCGACAGGGAACGCACAGATACGCAGTATTTT
>NA|NA|TRBJ1-1|TRBV20-1
CSASFGLEAFF
TGCAGTGCTAGTTTTGGGCTTGAAGCTTTCTTT
>NA|NA|TRBJ2-1|TRBV4-2
CASSQVNGIYNEQFF
TGTGCCAGCAGCCAAGTGAACGGTATCTACAATGAGCAGTTCTTC
>NA|few|TRBJ1-5|TRBV7-8
CASRRGAPLDPQHF
TGTGCCAGCCGACGGGGGGCACCTCTTGATCCCCAGCATTTT
>NA|NA|TRBJ2-5|TRBV5-7
CASSLYRQTEQETQYF
TGTGCCAGCAGCCTCTATAGACAGACAGAACAAGAGACCCAGTACTTC
>TRBD2|NA|TRBJ2-3|TRBV7-9
CASSLGTSGRQDTQYF
TGTGCCAGCAGCTTAGGGACTAGCGGGAGACAAGATACGCAGTATTTT
>NA|NA|TRBJ2-5|TRBV7-2
CASRGASHQETQYF
TGTGCCAGCCGCGGGGCGAGTCACCAAGAGACCCAGTACTTC
>NA|NA|TRBJ2-3|TRBV2
CASSEAGTRTDTQYF
TGTGCCAGCAGTGAAGCAGGGACACGCACAGATACGCAGTATTTT
>TRBD1|once|TRBJ1-5|TRBV19
CASRQTGTNSNQPQHF
TGTGCCAGTAGACAGACAGGGACGAATAGCAATCAGCCCCAGCATTTT